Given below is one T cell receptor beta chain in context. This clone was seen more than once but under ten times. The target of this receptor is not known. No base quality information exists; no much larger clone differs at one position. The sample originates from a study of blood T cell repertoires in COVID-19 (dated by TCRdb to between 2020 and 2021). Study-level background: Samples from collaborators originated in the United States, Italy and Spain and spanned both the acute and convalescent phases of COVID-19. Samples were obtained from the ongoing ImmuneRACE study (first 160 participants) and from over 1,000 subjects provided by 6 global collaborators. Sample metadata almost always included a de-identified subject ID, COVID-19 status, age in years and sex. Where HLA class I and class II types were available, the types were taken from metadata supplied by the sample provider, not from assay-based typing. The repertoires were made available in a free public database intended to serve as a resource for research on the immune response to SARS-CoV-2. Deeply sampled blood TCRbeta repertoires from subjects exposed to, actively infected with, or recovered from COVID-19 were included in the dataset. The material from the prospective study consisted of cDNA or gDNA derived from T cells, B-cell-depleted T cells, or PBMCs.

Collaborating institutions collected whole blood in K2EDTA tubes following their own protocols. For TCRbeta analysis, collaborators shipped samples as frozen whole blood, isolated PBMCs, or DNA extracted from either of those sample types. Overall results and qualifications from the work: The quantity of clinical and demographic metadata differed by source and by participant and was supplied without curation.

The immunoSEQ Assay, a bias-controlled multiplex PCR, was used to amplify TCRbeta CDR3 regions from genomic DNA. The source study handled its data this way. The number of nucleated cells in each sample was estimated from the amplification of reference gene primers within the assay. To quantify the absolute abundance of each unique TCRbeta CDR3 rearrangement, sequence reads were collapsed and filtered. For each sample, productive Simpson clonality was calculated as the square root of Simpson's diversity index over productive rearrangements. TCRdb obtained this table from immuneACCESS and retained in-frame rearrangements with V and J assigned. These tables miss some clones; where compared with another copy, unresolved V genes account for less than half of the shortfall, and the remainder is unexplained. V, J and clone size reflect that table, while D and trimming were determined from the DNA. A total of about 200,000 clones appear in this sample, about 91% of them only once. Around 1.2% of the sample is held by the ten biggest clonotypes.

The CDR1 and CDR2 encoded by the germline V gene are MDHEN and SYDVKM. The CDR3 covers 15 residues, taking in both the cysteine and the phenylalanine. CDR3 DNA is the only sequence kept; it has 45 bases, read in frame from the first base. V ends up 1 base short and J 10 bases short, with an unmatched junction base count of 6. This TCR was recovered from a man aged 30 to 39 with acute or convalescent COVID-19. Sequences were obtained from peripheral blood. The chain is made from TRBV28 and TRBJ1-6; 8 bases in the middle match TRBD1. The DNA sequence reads TGTGCCAGCAGTTTATCGACAGGGGAGCGCTCACCCCTCCACTTT. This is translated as CASSLSTGERSPLHF.